Sequencing of this TCR beta chain was carried out in a study of CD8 T cells in ankylosing spondylitis. Germline V gives CDR1 DFQATT, CDR2 SNEGSKA (reference sequence). The CDR3 contains 12 residues. Trimming stripped 4 bases from V and 7 bases from J, with 11 bases between. TCRdb recomputed calls from the 5' RACE reads with MiXCR, one row per CDR3 protein. The sample has about 240,000 distinct CDR3 sequences, roughly 8.2% seen once. There are many counts of this clonotype. The sequencing sample was made of blood, either unsorted or a sorted T cell fraction (not recorded which). This sequence joins TRBV20-1 and TRBJ2-4, with a weak D call TRBD1 (5 bases). This receptor was obtained from a female donor with ankylosing spondylitis or in good health (not recorded which). The CDR3 region has the DNA TGCAGTGCTACTCGACAGCGCAACATTCAGTACTTC. Its translation: CSATRQRNIQYF.